A selection of T cell receptor beta chains follows, all from one sample in a study of blood T cell repertoires in COVID-19. Sequencing used immunoSEQ multiplex PCR; TCRdb keeps in-frame clones, though not all of them. The profile covers more than 110,000 clones, with over 60% appearing a single time and 4.5% taken by the ten largest. Sequencing used peripheral blood. These receptors were taken from a woman at least 80 years old with active or convalescent COVID-19. CDR3s leave out the opening cysteine and the closing phenylalanine or tryptophan. D genes are given only for firm matches.

d_call j_call cdr3_length v_call cdr3_aa
TRBD2 TRBJ2-5 14 TRBV7-2 ASSSILAGGGETQY
TRBD1 TRBJ1-4 14 TRBV7-2 ASSLARTGINEKLF
TRBD1 TRBJ1-1 13 TRBV6-5 ASSLGTGADTEAF
TRBD1 TRBJ1-2 12 TRBV5-1 ASSLSLQGVGYT
TRBD1 TRBJ1-1 12 TRBV5-1 ASSQGQYNTEAF
TRBD2 TRBJ2-5 13 TRBV9 ASSVNGLAEETQY
TRBD1 TRBJ2-2 12 TRBV2 ASGALQGHGELF
- TRBJ1-6 12 TRBV3-1/TRBV3-2 ASSQSRVRSPLH
TRBD1 TRBJ1-3 15 TRBV7-2 ASSPRTGPNSGNTIY
TRBD1 TRBJ2-7 14 TRBV30 AWRLPGQGVSYEQY
- TRBJ2-1 13 TRBV7-2 ASTLVVMDNNEQF
TRBD1 TRBJ1-2 12 TRBV4-2 ASSQVTGDGGYT
- TRBJ1-4 12 TRBV2 ASSRDGTGGELF
- TRBJ1-4 10 TRBV12-3/TRBV12-4 ASSLTAGELF
TRBD1 TRBJ1-5 13 TRBV7-6 ASSGGQGGGQPQH
- TRBJ1-2 11 TRBV6-5 ASKPWGDYGYT
- TRBJ1-6 16 TRBV7-2 ASSFRLGAQSYNSPLH
- TRBJ1-5 13 TRBV6-5 ASSYSRLSHQPQH
TRBD1 TRBJ2-7 13 TRBV5-1 ASNRNRGIQDEQY
TRBD2 TRBJ2-5 13 TRBV7-2 ASSLLAGTQETQY
- TRBJ2-3 10 TRBV29-1 SVIEGQGPQY
TRBD2 TRBJ2-2 16 TRBV4-3 ASSQDPLTSGGSGELF
- TRBJ2-1 12 TRBV27 ASESVRGYNVQF
TRBD1 TRBJ1-1 14 TRBV7-2 ASSLRGQGMSTEAF
- TRBJ1-4 12 TRBV11-1 ASSSTHLGEKLF
TRBD1 TRBJ1-1 12 TRBV9 ASSSGQGATEAF
- TRBJ2-3 13 TRBV7-3 ASSPSPGAADTQY
- TRBJ2-7 10 TRBV2 ASKDRLNEQY
- TRBJ1-4 11 TRBV7-9 ASSWGVDEKLF
TRBD2 TRBJ2-7 14 TRBV19 ASSFSGWTRHYEQY
TRBD2 TRBJ2-7 12 TRBV11-1 ASSLALTSVEQY
TRBD1 TRBJ1-6 13 TRBV2 ASRGTGNYNSPLH
- TRBJ1-1 13 TRBV19 ASSIRGRPNTEAF
- TRBJ2-1 14 TRBV18 ASSRLGQGGYNEQF
TRBD1 TRBJ2-1 13 TRBV7-3 ASSYTGGSYNEQF
- TRBJ1-1 9 TRBV6-5 ASSLGTGVF
TRBD1 TRBJ1-6 17 TRBV9 ASSGTSSEGTGGNSPLH
- TRBJ1-5 13 TRBV6-5 ASSYSQGVNQPQH
- TRBJ1-1 10 TRBV29-1 SARRGSAEAF
- TRBJ1-4 13 TRBV6-5 ASSYSSRGREKLF
TRBD1 TRBJ2-3 14 TRBV25-1 ASSGTSGQGADTQY
TRBD1 TRBJ2-3 12 TRBV11-3 ASSLGQGIDTQY
- TRBJ1-6 11 TRBV3-1/TRBV3-2 ASSLTDNSPLH